This T cell receptor (beta chain) was profiled in a study of blood T cell repertoires in COVID-19. At the level of the study: Sites in the United States, Italy and Spain provided acute and convalescent COVID-19 samples.

Study processing details: Reference gene primer amplification gave nucleated cell count estimates. Assay used: immunoSEQ multiplex PCR; TCRdb lists only in-frame clones, some missing. V, J and clone size are those of that table, while D and trimming were read from the DNA. Here the sample spans around 14,000 clones, less than 95% being singletons. The V end lost 5 bases, the J end lost 4 bases, and 14 bases lay between the germline ends. Germline assignment: CDR1 MDHEN and CDR2 SYDVKM. This CDR3 comprises 15 residues. Material for sequencing was peripheral blood. This rearrangement joins TRBV28 to TRBJ2-2; perhaps TRBD1 as D (6 bases). The source is a human donor in a cohort sampled during active COVID-19. CDR3 nucleotides: TGTGCCAGCAGTGGATCCGGACAGCCCACCGGGGAGCTGTTTTTT. This sequence encodes CASSGSGQPTGELFF.